Listed here are 13 T cell receptor beta chains from one sample, sequenced in a study of T cells in Graves' hyperthyroidism and ophthalmopathy. Amplified TCR beta CDR3 regions came from RNA transcripts. The TCR CDR3 was amplified in a first-round RT-PCR using the HTBI primer set. TCRdb redid the calling of the multiplex PCR reads with MiXCR, one entry per CDR3 protein. Among 600,000 to 800,000 distinct CDR3 sequences, around 40% were seen once, and the ten largest hold 31%. Sequencing input: blood. Every receptor here comes from a woman aged 40 to 55 with Graves' hyperthyroidism.

This clonotype was counted a few times. The V call is TRBV19, the J call TRBJ2-5, with D tentatively TRBD2 (5 bases). V lost 5 bases, J lost 2 bases, and 12 bases lay in between. The germline V gene has CDR1 LNHDA and CDR2 SQIVND (reference sequence). The CDR3 is 14 amino acids. CDR3 region: CASSVGLKQETQYF. The CDR3 bases are TGTGCCAGTAGTGTAGGACTGAAGCAAGAGACCCAGTACTTC. Looking up the rest from reference TRBV19 and TRBJ2-5 gives the full variable domain: DGGITQSPKYLFRKEGQNVTLSCEQNLNHDAMYWYRQDPGQGLRLIYYSQIVNDFQKGDIAEGYSVSREKKESFPLTVTSAQKNPTAFYLCASSVGLKQETQYFGPGTRLLVL.

The V call is TRBV6-1, the J call TRBJ1-2; possible D gene TRBD1, 5 bases. The CDR3 spans 16 residues. Trimming pared 6 bases from V and 0 bases from J, leaving 17 bases between. Per germline, CDR1 MNHNS and CDR2 SASEGT. The CDR3 DNA is TGTGCCAGCAGGGCCAGGGCCACTGAAGCTAACTATGGCTACACCTTC. Translating it yields CASRARATEANYGYTF.

Many counts were recorded for this clonotype. This chain joins TRBV7-6 and TRBJ1-6; D is ambiguous. CDR1 and CDR2 from the germline V gene are SGHVS and FNYEAQ. This CDR3 has 13 residues. With 5 bases removed from V and 7 bases from J, the gap between germline ends came to 9 bases. The CDR3 protein is CASSVSDNSPLHF. CDR3 coding DNA: TGTGCCAGCAGCGTTTCCGACAATTCACCCCTCCACTTT.

Ten or more counts support this clonotype. The rearrangement links TRBV5-1 to TRBJ1-6; no clear D gene. CDR3 length: 14 residues. V gave up 0 bases and J gave up 8 bases, with 9 bases separating them. CDR1 SGHRS and CDR2 YFSETQ come from the germline V gene. CDR3 DNA: TGCGCCAGCAGCTTGGAGGGCAGGTATTCACCCCTCCACTTT. Translating gives CASSLEGRYSPLHF.

This clonotype was counted between two and nine times. The germline gene is not matched at one end of the junction; a read error may be the cause. The chain recombines TRBV12-3 or TRBV12-4 with TRBJ1-6; D is unresolved. This CDR3 is built from 13 residues. The CDR3 DNA sequence: TGTGCCGGCAGTTTTGGAGGTGGATCACCCCTCCACTTT. Translation gives CAGSFGGGSPLHF.

This clonotype came up once. The rearrangement uses TRBV2 and TRBJ2-7; D not certain. Germline V gene data show CDR1 as SNHLY and CDR2 as FYNNEI. With 8 bases removed from V and 3 bases from J, the gap between germline ends came to 17 bases. The CDR3 runs 14 residues. CDR3 amino acids: CASSPPVSNYEQYF. The CDR3 DNA reads as TGTGCCAGCTCACCACCGGTCAGTAACTACGAGCAGTACTTC.

This chain joins TRBV7-9 and TRBJ2-7; 7 bases match TRBD1. The CDR3 covers 15 residues. V lost 5 bases to trimming and J lost 6 bases; unmatched junction nucleotides: 13. Germline V CDR1 and CDR2: SEHNR, FQNEAQ (reference sequence). The CDR3 coding sequence is TGTGCCAGCAGCCGTTCCGGGACAGACAATGCCGAGCAGTACTTC. Encoded protein: CASSRSGTDNAEQYF.

V is TRBV19 and J is TRBJ2-5; TRBD1 aligns across 7 bases. The V gene's germline CDR1 is LNHDA and CDR2 SQIVND (reference sequence). The trim removed 5 bases at V and 4 bases at J, leaving 10 bases unmatched. The CDR3 covers 15 residues. CDR3 DNA: TGTGCCAGTAGTCCAACCCGGACAGGAGGAGAGACCCAGTACTTC. Its protein product is CASSPTRTGGETQYF.

This clonotype occurred many times. The chain carries TRBV20-1 and TRBJ1-1; D ambiguous. The CDR3 is made up of 14 amino acids. Germline V gives CDR1 DFQATT, CDR2 SNEGSKA (reference sequence). The V gene lost 4 bases and the J gene lost 1 base, with 13 bases spanning the gap. The CDR3 spells CSAKAGGSNTEAFF. In DNA, the CDR3 is TGCAGTGCTAAGGCCGGCGGGTCGAACACTGAAGCTTTCTTT.

On this clonotype itself: One junction end disagrees with the germline gene, perhaps due to a read error. The CDR3 sequence: CAGSPGGDMNTEAFF. The CDR3 DNA follows: TGTGCCGGCAGCCCGGGGGGGGATATGAACACTGAAGCTTTCTTT. V gene TRBV9 combines with J gene TRBJ1-1, with a weak D call TRBD1 (5 bases). Germline V gene lookup returns CDR1 SGDLS and CDR2 YYNGEE. This CDR3 contains 15 residues.

This clonotype was seen a handful of times. This chain uses TRBV19 with TRBJ1-2, with D possibly TRBD1 on 6 matching bases. The germline V gene encodes CDR1 LNHDA and CDR2 SQIVND (reference sequence). The CDR3 spans 14 residues. V was cut by 6 bases and J by 3 bases, with 14 bases left in between. CDR3 loop: CASRPGEDDYGYTF. CDR3 nucleotide sequence: TGTGCCAGTAGGCCAGGGGAGGACGACTATGGCTACACCTTC.

This clonotype was observed many times. The chain is built from TRBV12-3 or TRBV12-4 and TRBJ1-1, with D perhaps TRBD1 (5 bases). Deletions cut 5 bases from V and 0 bases from J, with 10 bases between. The CDR3 loop spans 14 amino acids. CDR3 DNA sequence: TGTGCCAGCAGTCCCGTCAGGGTGAACACTGAAGCTTTCTTT. Amino acids: CASSPVRVNTEAFF.

V and J are TRBV29-1 and TRBJ1-2; the D is unclear. CDR1 and CDR2 (germline): SQVTM, ANQGSEA. V was cut by 4 bases and J by 10 bases, with 10 bases left in between. The CDR3 consists of 10 residues. CDR3 nucleotide sequence: TGCAGCGTTGCGGGATTAGACTACACCTTC. Amino acid sequence: CSVAGLDYTF.